The 26 T cell receptor beta chains in this list originate from one sample, sequenced in a study of blood T cell repertoires in COVID-19. The data were produced by immunoSEQ multiplex PCR, yet TCRdb's version contains in-frame clones alone and is incomplete. Here the sample spans about 140,000 clones, about 84% being singletons. The sequencing input was peripheral blood. The origin of the receptors is a woman older than 75 in a cohort sampled during active or convalescent COVID-19.

V gene TRBV18 combines with J gene TRBJ1-1, with D possibly matching TRBD1 (5 bases). This CDR3 has 15 amino acids. Germline V gene lookup returns CDR1 KGHSH and CDR2 LQKENI. The germline V and J ends were trimmed by 6 bases and 2 bases, with 16 bases remaining between them. CDR3: CASSGGGALNTEAFF. In DNA form, the CDR3 reads TGTGCCAGCTCGGGGGGTGGGGCCCTCAACACTGAAGCTTTCTTT.

The genes are TRBV7-9 and TRBJ1-6; TRBD1 matches 12 bases. Per the germline V gene, CDR1 is SEHNR and CDR2 is FQNEAQ (reference sequence). Unmatched junction bases numbered 3, after V lost 6 bases and J lost 9 bases. CDR3 length: 14 residues. CDR3 DNA sequence: TGTGCCAGCAGGGGGACAGGGGGCAGTTCACCCCTCCACTTT. As protein: CASRGTGGSSPLHF.

This clone was seen only once. CDR3 loop: CASGFLGQSGPSFETQYF. In nucleotides, the CDR3 is TGTGCTAGTGGTTTCCTCGGACAGTCGGGCCCAAGTTTCGAGACCCAGTACTTC. The rearrangement links TRBV12-5 to TRBJ2-5, with D maybe TRBD1 (6 bases). The CDR3 sequence is 18 residues long. Germline V gene lookup returns CDR1 LGHNT and CDR2 FRNRAP. With 3 bases removed from V and 5 bases from J, the gap between germline ends came to 25 bases.

This chain uses TRBV18 with TRBJ2-2, with a weak D call TRBD1 (5 bases). Trimming removed 0 bases from V and 3 bases from J, with 14 bases in between. This CDR3 contains 17 residues. CDR1 and CDR2 (germline): KGHSH, LQKENI. The CDR3: CASSPPAGRSDTGELFF. In DNA, the CDR3 is TGTGCCAGCTCACCACCGGCAGGGCGGTCGGACACCGGGGAGCTGTTTTTT. The complete variable domain, with remaining parts taken from reference TRBV18 and TRBJ2-2, reads NAGVMQNPRHLVRRRGQEARLRCSPMKGHSHVYWYRQLPEEGLKFMVYLQKENIIDESGMPKERFSAEFPKEGPSILRIQQVVRGDSAAYFCASSPPAGRSDTGELFFGEGSRLTVL.

This clone was seen a few times. V usage is TRBV7-9 and J usage is TRBJ1-1, with 7 bases that match TRBD1. The junction had 8 bases not matched to a gene; V was cut back by 4 bases and J by 3 bases. The CDR3 consists of 15 residues. The germline V gene encodes CDR1 SEHNR and CDR2 FQNEAQ (reference sequence). The CDR3 spells CASSSYAGGDTEAFF. In DNA, the CDR3 is TGTGCCAGCAGCTCCTATGCAGGGGGTGACACTGAAGCTTTCTTT.

V usage is TRBV5-5 and J usage is TRBJ1-2, with a possible D match to TRBD1 (6 bases). Per germline, CDR1 SGHKS and CDR2 YYEKEE (reference sequence). This CDR3 spans 15 amino acids. V was pared by 4 bases and J by 2 bases, with 15 bases between. CDR3 sequence: CASSGGQLLNYGYTF. Written as DNA, the CDR3 is TGTGCCAGCAGCGGGGGCCAACTACTAAACTATGGCTACACCTTC.

The chain recombines TRBV5-1 with TRBJ1-2; TRBD1 matches at 9 bases. Trimming took 1 base from V and 8 from J; bases not matched to a gene: 9. The CDR3 is 15 residues long. The V gene's germline CDR1 is SGHRS and CDR2 YFSETQ. CDR3 sequence: CASSLFTGTGLGYTF. DNA of the CDR3: TGCGCCAGCAGCTTGTTTACCGGGACAGGGTTAGGCTACACCTTC.

V gene TRBV28 combines with J gene TRBJ2-1; tentative D call: TRBD1 (6 bases). CDR1 MDHEN and CDR2 SYDVKM come from the germline V gene. V lost 7 bases, J lost 1 base, and 11 bases lay in between. The CDR3 is 14 amino acids. The CDR3 bases are TGTGCCAGCACCCTAGGGGGTTCCTACAATGAGCAGTTCTTC. Protein product: CASTLGGSYNEQFF.

This chain joins TRBV7-9 and TRBJ2-1, with TRBD1 matching 8 bases. The CDR3 has 16 residues. Germline-derived CDR1 and CDR2 are SEHNR and FQNEAQ (reference sequence). Trimming took 2 bases from V and 9 from J; bases not matched to a gene: 12. The CDR3 spells CASSLTGTGKPGEQFF. DNA of the CDR3: TGTGCCAGCAGCTTAACCGGGACAGGTAAACCGGGTGAGCAGTTCTTC.

The chain links TRBV4-2 to TRBJ2-1; 9 nucleotides match TRBD2. Germline V gene sequence: CDR1 LGHNA, CDR2 YNFKEQ. The trim removed 4 bases at V and 1 base at J, leaving 14 bases unmatched. The CDR3 is 19 amino acids. The CDR3 loop reads CASSPPPGGGGGSYNEQFF. In nucleotides, the CDR3 is TGTGCCAGCAGCCCACCTCCCGGGGGCGGGGGGGGTTCCTACAATGAGCAGTTCTTC.

V gene TRBV18 combines with J gene TRBJ1-2, with 12 bases lining up with TRBD1. The CDR3 is 17 residues long. CDR1 is KGHSH, CDR2 LQKENI, per germline. V lost 3 bases, J lost 6 bases, and 11 bases stayed unmatched. CDR3 in amino acids: CASSPKRKGQGADGYTF. The CDR3 bases are TGTGCCAGCTCACCTAAAAGAAAGGGACAGGGGGCGGATGGCTACACCTTC.

V is TRBV7-2 and J is TRBJ2-1, with TRBD2 matching 8 bases. CDR3 length: 11 residues. Germline V gene data show CDR1 as SGHTA and CDR2 as FQGNSA. Trimming removed 4 bases from V and 14 bases from J; junction bases left unmatched: 4. The CDR3 bases are TGTGCCAGCAGCTACGGGGGGGCCAAGTTCTTC. Encoded protein: CASSYGGAKFF.

The genes are TRBV5-1 and TRBJ1-2; TRBD1 aligns across 8 bases. Losses at the gene ends were 0 bases for V and 5 bases for J; bases not matched to a gene: 6. Germline V gene lookup returns CDR1 SGHRS and CDR2 YFSETQ. This CDR3 has 15 residues. CDR3 DNA sequence: TGCGCCAGCAGCTTGGGAGGGACAGGAACATATGGCTACACCTTC. The encoded protein is CASSLGGTGTYGYTF.

The CDR3 spells CASSLATFSGGIYNSPLHF. In DNA, the CDR3 is TGCGCCAGCAGCTTAGCTACCTTCTCAGGGGGTATATATAATTCACCCCTCCACTTT. V is TRBV5-1 and J is TRBJ1-6; 7 positions match TRBD1. Looked up from germline, CDR1 is SGHRS and CDR2 is YFSETQ. V dropped 2 bases and J dropped 4; count of bases not matched to a gene: 15. This CDR3 contains 19 residues.

The genes are TRBV6-5 and TRBJ2-2, with TRBD1 as a possible D gene (6 bases). This CDR3 spans 14 amino acids. CDR1 and CDR2 from the germline V gene are MNHEY and SVGAGI. V lost 10 bases and J lost 6, with 18 bases in between. CDR3 bases: TGTGCCACTCAGGGCACAGGGTACCCCGGGGAGCTGTTTTTT. It encodes CATQGTGYPGELFF.

In this sample, this clone turned up once. The chain couples TRBV14 to TRBJ1-2, with a weak D call TRBD1 (5 bases). This CDR3 contains 14 residues. Germline values: CDR1 SGHDN, CDR2 FVKESK. V was pared by 4 bases and J by 4 bases, with 13 bases between. For the CDR3, the DNA is TGTGCCAGCAGCCCCAGACGGGGGGGCTATGGCTACACCTTC. It encodes CASSPRRGGYGYTF. Full variable domain (missing parts from reference TRBV14 and TRBJ1-2): EAGVTQFPSHSVIEKGQTVTLRCDPISGHDNLYWYRRVMGKEIKFLLHFVKESKQDESGMPNNRFLAERTGGTYSTLKVQPAELEDSGVYFCASSPRRGGYGYTFGSGTRLTVV.

Of note for this clone: Other DNA sequences in this sample translate to the same CDR3. The rearrangement links TRBV4-2 to TRBJ2-5; 13 bases are a match to TRBD2. The CDR3 contains 16 residues. The V and J ends lost 1 base and 5 bases, in that order; junction bases with no gene match: 4. From germline, CDR1 is LGHNA and CDR2 YNFKEQ. The CDR3 DNA reads TGTGCCAGCAGCCAAGGACTAGCGGGGGGTGTGGAGACCCAGTACTTC. This codes for CASSQGLAGGVETQYF.

This clone came up a few times. The V gene is TRBV7-3, the J gene TRBJ2-1, with D perhaps TRBD1 (6 bases). The V gene lost 3 bases and the J gene lost 6 bases, with 12 bases spanning the gap. The length of the CDR3 is 14 residues. Germline-derived CDR1 and CDR2 are SGHTA and FQGTGA. As DNA, the CDR3 is TGTGCCAGCAGCTTCGGTGGACAGAGCAATGAGCAGTTCTTC. The encoded protein is CASSFGGQSNEQFF.

The chain couples TRBV18 to TRBJ2-1; 7 bases agree with TRBD1. CDR1 KGHSH and CDR2 LQKENI come from the germline V gene. Unmatched junction bases numbered 3, after V lost 1 base and J lost 3 bases. The CDR3 totals 15 residues. CDR3 in DNA: TGTGCCAGCTCACCACGAGGACAGGACTACAATGAGCAGTTCTTC. It specifies CASSPRGQDYNEQFF.

This chain's CDR3 is CATSIKRLAGKDTQYF. The CDR3 DNA follows: TGTGCCACCAGCATAAAGCGACTAGCGGGGAAAGATACGCAGTATTTT. This rearrangement joins TRBV15 to TRBJ2-3; the match to TRBD2 covers 11 bases. This CDR3 has 16 amino acids. V was pared by 4 bases and J by 5 bases, with 8 bases of the junction left unmatched. Per the germline V gene, CDR1 is LNHNV and CDR2 is YYDKDF (reference sequence). The complete variable domain, with remaining parts taken from reference TRBV15 and TRBJ2-3, reads DAMVIQNPRYQVTQFGKPVTLSCSQTLNHNVMYWYQQKSSQAPKLLFHYYDKDFNNEADTPDNFQSRRPNTSFCFLDIRSPGLGDTAMYLCATSIKRLAGKDTQYFGPGTRLTVL.

The chain is built from TRBV30 and TRBJ1-2; D is uncertain. V shed 1 base and J shed 2 bases, with 5 bases lying between them. The CDR3 has 12 residues. CDR1 GTSNPN and CDR2 SVGIG come from the germline V gene (reference sequence). The CDR3 here is CAWSGGNYGYTF. As DNA, the CDR3 is TGTGCCTGGAGTGGAGGCAACTATGGCTACACCTTC.

The genes are TRBV5-4 and TRBJ2-1; 8 bases map to TRBD2. With 1 base clipped from V and 8 bases from J, the junction kept 17 bases outside the gene matches. The CDR3 covers 18 residues. Per germline, CDR1 SGHNT and CDR2 YYREEE (reference sequence). The CDR3 region has the DNA TGTGCCAGCAGCTTGAAGTTAGGAGCGGGGGAGGGTGGGTATGAGCAGTTCTTC. Translating it yields CASSLKLGAGEGGYEQFF.

The chain recombines TRBV5-1 with TRBJ2-5, with D possibly being TRBD1 (5 bases). CDR1 is SGHRS, CDR2 YFSETQ, per germline. The CDR3 covers 13 residues. Trimming cost V 3 bases and J 2 bases, with 8 bases left between them. The DNA for the CDR3 is TGCGCCAGCAGCTATACAGGACAAGAGACCCAGTACTTC. This codes for CASSYTGQETQYF.

In its sample, this clone was seen once. This CDR3 is CASSLSPNSPLHF. CDR3 bases: TGTGCCAGCAGTTTATCTCCTAATTCACCCCTCCACTTT. The rearrangement joins TRBV28 to TRBJ1-6; D is unclear. Germline CDR1 is MDHEN and CDR2 is SYDVKM. Trimming took off 1 base at V and 6 bases at J, with 4 bases between the two ends. The CDR3 consists of 13 residues.

This clone was seen just once. V is TRBV10-3 and J is TRBJ1-2; 7 bases map to TRBD1. V was clipped by 6 bases and J by 4 bases; unmatched bases: 2. Per germline, CDR1 ENHRY and CDR2 SYGVKD. CDR3 size: 12 residues. The CDR3 protein is CAISGQVYGYTF. CDR3 bases: TGTGCCATCAGCGGACAGGTCTATGGCTACACCTTC.

This clone was counted once. The chain joins TRBV28 to TRBJ1-5, with TRBD1 identical over 7 bases. CDR1 and CDR2 from the germline V gene are MDHEN and SYDVKM. With V trimmed by 4 bases and J by 5 bases, 8 bases remained unmatched. This CDR3 comprises 15 residues. The chain's CDR3 is CASSSGTAYYQPQHF. DNA of the CDR3: TGTGCCAGCAGTTCCGGGACAGCCTATTATCAGCCCCAGCATTTT.